A single TCR beta chain is shown here with its context. Its cognate antigen is unknown. These data belong to a study of post-analysis software for immune sequencing data. About the research overall: As for disease course, relapsing-remitting, secondary progressive and progressive-relapsing multiple sclerosis were all included.

Germline loops: CDR1 MNHEY, CDR2 SVGEGT. V was shortened by 6 bases and J by 5 bases, with 28 bases between the two germline ends. CDR3 size: 18 residues. The authors incorporated unique molecular identifiers into the TCR beta cDNA libraries. TCRdb independently ran MiXCR on the PCR reads; one entry per CDR3 protein. This repertoire shows about 680,000 distinct CDR3 sequences, 55% to 60% found once; its top ten account for over 9%. Study outcomes and limitations: F-measure co-clustering was strong for batch-matched samples. Multiple sclerosis patients had significantly lower normalized Chao1 diversity than controls. Five TRBV segments, including TRBV5-6, TRBV5-1 and TRBV20-1, were more frequent in patients than controls.

The chain links TRBV6-2 or TRBV6-3 to TRBJ2-5; possibly TRBD1 for D (7 bases). The TCR comes from a girl aged 2 to 10 with multiple sclerosis. The specimen was blood. The CDR3 region is CASRGLLSGGGGTETQYF. The DNA for the CDR3 is TGTGCCAGCAGAGGGCTCCTCTCAGGGGGAGGCGGTACGGAGACCCAGTACTTC.